The 10 T cell receptor beta chains presented below share a single source sample, sequenced in a study of cytomegalovirus exposure and HLA in healthy donors. With 60 Vbeta and 13 Jbeta primers, the PCR was carried out. Measured with immunoSEQ multiplex PCR; TCRdb has only the in-frame clones, and not every one. The sample lists roughly 96,000 clones; about four fifths were seen once. Material for sequencing was PBMCs. The receptor source for this set is a female donor in good health and CMV-seropositive.

The sample holds a few counts of this clone. The chain uses TRBV28 and TRBJ2-7; 7 bases are a match to TRBD2. V lost 9 bases and J lost 6; bases outside the gene matches: 5. Germline V gene data show CDR1 as MDHEN and CDR2 as SYDVKM. The CDR3 loop spans 11 amino acids. CDR3 in amino acids: CASQSGGEQYF. The CDR3, as DNA: TGTGCCAGTCAGTCGGGGGGCGAGCAGTACTTC. The variable domain in full, completed from reference TRBV28 and TRBJ2-7, reads DVKVTQSSRYLVKRTGEKVFLECVQDMDHENMFWYRQDPGLGLRLIYFSYDVKMKEKGDIPEGYSVSREKKERFSLILESASTNQTSMYLCASQSGGEQYFGPGTRLTVT.

In this sample, this clone turned up a few times. The chain recombines TRBV30 with TRBJ2-2, with 7 bases aligning to TRBD1. The V and J ends lost 2 bases and 7 bases, in that order; junction bases with no gene match: 13. The CDR3 is 16 residues long. Germline CDR1 GTSNPN, CDR2 SVGIG (reference sequence). This chain's CDR3 is CAWSLPGRGSGGELFF. The CDR3 DNA is TGTGCCTGGAGTCTCCCTGGCAGGGGGTCGGGCGGGGAGCTGTTTTTT.

The chain has TRBV6-5 and TRBJ2-7; possibly TRBD2 for D (6 bases). The germline V gene encodes CDR1 MNHEY and CDR2 SVGAGI. The CDR3 sequence is 14 residues long. V shed 2 bases and J shed 3 bases, with 11 bases lying between them. The CDR3 region is CASSYQTEGYEQYF. Written as DNA, the CDR3 is TGTGCCAGCAGTTACCAGACGGAGGGCTACGAGCAGTACTTC.

The gene calls are TRBV6-1 and TRBJ2-1, with 13 bases fitting TRBD2. Germline V lookup: CDR1 MNHNS, CDR2 SASEGT. Trimming took 0 bases from V and 6 from J; bases not matched to a gene: 2. The CDR3 is 16 residues long. As DNA, the CDR3 is TGTGCCAGCAGTGAAGCGACTAGCGGGGGGTTCAATGAGCAGTTCTTC. Translation: CASSEATSGGFNEQFF.

CDR3 amino acids: CASSLAAASEAFF. The CDR3, as DNA: TGTGCCAGCAGTTTAGCGGCGGCCTCTGAAGCTTTCTTT. This chain links TRBV27 with TRBJ1-1; D unresolved. Germline loops: CDR1 MNHEY, CDR2 SMNVEV (reference sequence). The CDR3 is 13 amino acids. Trimming shortened V by 2 bases and J by 6 bases, and 10 bases separated the two germline ends.

The J gene is TRBJ2-7, the V gene TRBV5-6; TRBD1 matches at 8 bases. CDR3 length equals 16 residues. The germline V gene encodes CDR1 SGHDT and CDR2 YYEEEE. Trimming removed 0 bases from V and 6 bases from J; junction bases left unmatched: 11. CDR3 sequence: CASSLAIGTGVGEQYF. The CDR3, as DNA: TGTGCCAGCAGCTTGGCCATTGGGACAGGTGTGGGCGAGCAGTACTTC.

The gene calls are TRBV4-1 and TRBJ1-2, with unresolved D. Germline V gene sequence: CDR1 MGHRA, CDR2 YSYEKL. The V gene lost 0 bases and the J gene lost 2 bases, with 7 bases spanning the gap. This CDR3 spans 14 amino acids. CDR3 nucleotides: TGCGCCAGCAGCCAAGAAACGGGGAACTATGGCTACACCTTC. As protein: CASSQETGNYGYTF.

This clone was counted a few times. The chain couples TRBV6-5 to TRBJ2-3, with a weak D call TRBD2 (6 bases). The CDR3 has 14 amino acids. The germline V gene has CDR1 MNHEY and CDR2 SVGAGI. The germline V and J ends were trimmed by 6 bases and 6 bases, with 16 bases remaining between them. The DNA of the CDR3 is TGTGCCAGCAGCCCCCGGATGGAGGGGGATACGCAGTATTTT. As protein: CASSPRMEGDTQYF.

J is TRBJ1-4 and V is TRBV28; unclear D gene. The CDR3 has 14 amino acids. Germline CDR1 is MDHEN and CDR2 is SYDVKM. Trimming shortened V by 3 bases and J by 8 bases, and 13 bases separated the two germline ends. CDR3 protein: CASSFRRGVEKLFF. CDR3 in DNA: TGTGCCAGCAGTTTCAGACGCGGGGTCGAAAAACTGTTTTTT.

CDR3 region: CASSDPQVPPTYEQYF. Here the CDR3 DNA reads TGCGCCAGCAGTGACCCACAGGTTCCGCCAACCTACGAGCAGTACTTC. This rearrangement joins TRBV10-1 to TRBJ2-7; perhaps TRBD1 as D (5 bases). Germline assignment: CDR1 WNHNN and CDR2 SYGVQD (reference sequence). With 3 bases removed from V and 2 bases from J, the gap between germline ends came to 17 bases. CDR3 size: 16 residues.